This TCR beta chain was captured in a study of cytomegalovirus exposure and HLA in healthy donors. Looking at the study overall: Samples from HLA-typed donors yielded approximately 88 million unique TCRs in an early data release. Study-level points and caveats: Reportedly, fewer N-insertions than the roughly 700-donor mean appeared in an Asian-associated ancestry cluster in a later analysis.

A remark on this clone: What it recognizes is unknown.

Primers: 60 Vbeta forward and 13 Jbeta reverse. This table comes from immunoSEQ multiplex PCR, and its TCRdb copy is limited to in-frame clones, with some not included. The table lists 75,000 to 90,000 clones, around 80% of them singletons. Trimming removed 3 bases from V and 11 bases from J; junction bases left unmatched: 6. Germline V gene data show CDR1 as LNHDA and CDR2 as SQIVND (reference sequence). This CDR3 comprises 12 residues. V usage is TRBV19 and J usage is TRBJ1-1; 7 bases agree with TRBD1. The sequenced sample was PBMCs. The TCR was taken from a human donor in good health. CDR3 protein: CASSIRTGSAFF. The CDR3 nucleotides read TGTGCCAGTAGTATTCGGACAGGCAGTGCTTTCTTT. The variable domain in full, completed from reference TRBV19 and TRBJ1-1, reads DGGITQSPKYLFRKEGQNVTLSCEQNLNHDAMYWYRQDPGQGLRLIYYSQIVNDFQKGDIAEGYSVSREKKESFPLTVTSAQKNPTAFYLCASSIRTGSAFFGQGTRLTVV.